Following are 23 T cell receptor beta chains from one sample sequenced in a study of T cell changes during pregnancy in multiple sclerosis. Produced via immunoSEQ multiplex PCR; TCRdb's table is partial and in-frame only. The repertoire holds some 64,000 clones, around 92% seen once, with 1.4% to 1.5% in the top ten. The material sequenced was peripheral blood, taken after pregnancy. The receptors shown here come from a female donor with multiple sclerosis, enrolled in a pregnancy study.

The chain links TRBV4-3 to TRBJ1-4; TRBD1 matches at 11 bases. Per germline, CDR1 LGHNA and CDR2 YSLEER. V dropped 3 bases and J dropped 8; count of bases not matched to a gene: 8. The CDR3 is 16 residues long. Here the CDR3 DNA reads TGCGCCAGCAGCCAGGGACCGGGACAGGGGGGAGAAAAACTGTTTTTT. Protein: CASSQGPGQGGEKLFF.

The rearrangement links TRBV6-1 to TRBJ1-2; 9 nucleotides align to TRBD1. Germline V gene sequence: CDR1 MNHNS, CDR2 SASEGT. V trimming: 8 bases; J trimming: 11 bases; junction bases outside the gene matches: 12. The CDR3 runs to 13 residues. This CDR3 is CASERGTGFRYTF. The CDR3 DNA sequence: TGTGCCAGCGAAAGGGGGACAGGGTTTCGTTACACCTTC.

The gene calls are TRBV5-1 and TRBJ1-1; TRBD1 might be the D (5 bases). This CDR3 region has 13 residues. The germline CDR1 and CDR2 sequences are SGHRS and YFSETQ. Trimming left V 5 bases short and J 1 base short, with 9 bases between. The CDR3 sequence is CASRTDRNTEAFF. In DNA, the CDR3 is TGCGCCAGCAGAACAGACAGGAACACTGAAGCTTTCTTT.

The chain uses TRBV2 and TRBJ1-1; tentative D call: TRBD1 (6 bases). Germline CDR1 SNHLY, CDR2 FYNNEI. The CDR3 extends over 14 amino acids. V lost 5 bases and J lost 0, with 10 bases in between. The CDR3 loop is CASSRGILNTEAFF. In nucleotides, the CDR3 is TGTGCCAGCAGTAGGGGGATCTTGAACACTGAAGCTTTCTTT.

The chain uses TRBV7-9 and TRBJ1-1; tentative D call: TRBD1 (6 bases). Trimming pared 2 bases from V and 6 bases from J, leaving 10 bases between. CDR1 and CDR2 (germline): SEHNR, FQNEAQ (reference sequence). The CDR3 totals 13 residues. The CDR3 sequence: CASSLMGAAEAFF. In DNA form, the CDR3 reads TGTGCCAGCAGCTTAATGGGGGCCGCTGAAGCTTTCTTT. Supplemented by reference TRBV7-9 and TRBJ1-1, the full variable domain reads DTGVSQNPRHKITKRGQNVTFRCDPISEHNRLYWYRQTLGQGPEFLTYFQNEAQLEKSRLLSDRFSAERPKGSFSTLEIQRTEQGDSAMYLCASSLMGAAEAFFGQGTRLTVV.

This rearrangement joins TRBV7-6 to TRBJ2-7; TRBD2 aligns across 10 bases. The CDR3 covers 15 residues. Looked up from germline, CDR1 is SGHVS and CDR2 is FNYEAQ. J was trimmed by 5 bases and V by 4 bases; bases with no gene match: 8. The CDR3 sequence: CASSSPAGGRNEQYF. The CDR3 nucleotides read TGTGCCAGCAGCTCCCCAGCGGGAGGGCGGAACGAGCAGTACTTC. Combining the CDR3 with reference TRBV7-6 and TRBJ2-7 gives the whole variable domain GAGVSQSPRYKVTKRGQDVALRCDPISGHVSLYWYRQALGQGPEFLTYFNYEAQQDKSGLPNDRFSAERPEGSISTLTIQRTEQRDSAMYRCASSSPAGGRNEQYFGPGTRLTVT.

Turning to this clone: One junction end disagrees with the germline gene, perhaps due to a read error. The chain combines TRBV7-7 with TRBJ2-7; TRBD2 is a possible D gene (6 bases). The CDR3 totals 15 residues. Per germline, CDR1 SSHAT and CDR2 FNYEAQ (reference sequence). The CDR3 sequence is CASSLRSEGPYEQYF. In DNA, the CDR3 is TGTGCTAGCAGCTTACGGTCGGAGGGGCCCTACGAGCAGTACTTC.

The chain uses TRBV4-1 and TRBJ1-6; 8 bases line up with TRBD1. With V trimmed by 4 bases and J by 5 bases, 1 base remained unmatched. This CDR3 comprises 14 residues. The germline V gene encodes CDR1 MGHRA and CDR2 YSYEKL. The CDR3 bases are TGCGCCAGCAGCCCGGGACAGGATAATTCACCCCTCCACTTT. Translated, it gives CASSPGQDNSPLHF.

This rearrangement joins TRBV6-1 to TRBJ2-5; D may be TRBD1 (6 bases). Germline loops: CDR1 MNHNS, CDR2 SASEGT. V was shortened by 6 bases and J by 7 bases, with 15 bases between the two germline ends. This CDR3 is 13 amino acids long. Written as DNA, the CDR3 is TGTGCCAGCAGACTCCAGGGGACCGGGACCCAGTACTTC. Amino acid sequence: CASRLQGTGTQYF.

The chain is built from TRBV19 and TRBJ1-5; TRBD1 is a possible D gene (5 bases). The V end lost 5 bases, the J end lost 4 bases, and 27 bases lay between the germline ends. Germline CDR1 is LNHDA and CDR2 is SQIVND (reference sequence). The CDR3 covers 19 residues. The CDR3 loop reads CASSVGIHRGLGQNQPQHF. CDR3 nucleotide sequence: TGTGCCAGTAGTGTGGGAATCCACCGGGGACTTGGCCAAAATCAGCCCCAGCATTTT.

The genes are TRBV12-5 and TRBJ2-3, with TRBD2 matching 10 bases. The CDR3 length is 16 residues. V gave up 0 bases and J gave up 2 bases; unmatched junction bases: 2. The germline CDR1 and CDR2 sequences are LGHNT and FRNRAP. The CDR3 loop is CASGLVTSGLTDTQYF. The DNA of the CDR3 is TGTGCTAGTGGTTTGGTGACTAGCGGGCTCACAGATACGCAGTATTTT.

The V gene is TRBV4-2, the J gene TRBJ2-1; TRBD2 matches at 14 bases. CDR3 length equals 18 residues. CDR1 and CDR2 (germline): LGHNA, YNFKEQ. J gave up 3 bases and V 4 bases, and 8 bases lay outside the gene matches. CDR3 nucleotides: TGTGCCAGCAGCCCAACCGGGACTAGCGGGAGACTCTACAATGAGCAGTTCTTC. As protein: CASSPTGTSGRLYNEQFF.

V is TRBV4-3 and J is TRBJ1-1; D call uncertain. Trimming stripped 4 bases from V and 4 bases from J, with 16 bases between. The CDR3 covers 15 residues. Germline V gene lookup returns CDR1 LGHNA and CDR2 YSLEER. The CDR3 bases are TGCGCCAGCAGCCTAACGTGGGGTGAGGGCACTGAAGCTTTCTTT. Amino acid sequence: CASSLTWGEGTEAFF.

V and J are TRBV4-1 and TRBJ1-2, with D hard to call. V gave up 2 bases and J gave up 2 bases, with 12 bases separating them. This CDR3 has 15 amino acids. CDR1 is MGHRA, CDR2 YSYEKL, per germline. The CDR3 reads CASSQKPEGNYGYTF. The CDR3 nucleotides are TGCGCCAGCAGCCAAAAACCGGAGGGAAACTATGGCTACACCTTC.

This clone was recorded once. The rearrangement joins TRBV18 to TRBJ1-5; 9 bases fit TRBD1. V shed 3 bases and J 5 bases; nucleotides not matched to a gene: 8. The CDR3 is made up of 16 amino acids. Germline V lookup: CDR1 KGHSH, CDR2 LQKENI. The chain's CDR3 is CASSPTTGGVDQPQHF. The CDR3 DNA follows: TGTGCCAGCTCACCCACGACAGGGGGGGTCGATCAGCCCCAGCATTTT.

The rearrangement links TRBV19 to TRBJ2-5; perhaps TRBD2 as D (5 bases). Trimming shortened V by 3 bases and J by 3 bases, and 14 bases separated the two germline ends. CDR1 and CDR2 from the germline V gene are LNHDA and SQIVND (reference sequence). This CDR3 spans 15 amino acids. The CDR3 DNA reads as TGTGCCAGTAGTATCCCCCTAGGAGGAGAAGAGACCCAGTACTTC. It specifies CASSIPLGGEETQYF.

The V gene is TRBV27, the J gene TRBJ1-5, with 9 bases matching TRBD1. The CDR3 is 14 residues long. Germline-derived CDR1 and CDR2 are MNHEY and SMNVEV (reference sequence). V shed 4 bases, J shed 6 bases, and the junction held 4 bases outside the gene matches. In DNA form, the CDR3 reads TGTGCCAGCAGTTCGGGACAGGGAAGTCAGCCCCAGCATTTT. This translates into CASSSGQGSQPQHF.

The V and J genes are TRBV11-2 and TRBJ1-3; unclear D gene. Trimming shortened V by 4 bases and J by 0 bases, and 4 bases separated the two germline ends. From germline, CDR1 is SGHAT and CDR2 FQNNGV. The CDR3 totals 13 residues. CDR3 amino acids: CASSSFSGNTIYF. The DNA of the CDR3 is TGTGCCAGCAGCTCCTTCTCTGGAAACACCATATATTTT.

V usage is TRBV29-1 and J usage is TRBJ2-1; maybe TRBD2 (5 bases). This CDR3 comprises 15 residues. Germline V gives CDR1 SQVTM, CDR2 ANQGSEA. V was cut by 7 bases and J by 4 bases, with 20 bases left in between. This chain's CDR3 is CSAPSGSNGYNEQFF. The CDR3 DNA sequence: TGCAGCGCCCCGTCGGGGAGTAATGGTTACAATGAGCAGTTCTTC.

V gene TRBV6-1 combines with J gene TRBJ2-7, with TRBD2 matching over 7 bases. Germline V gives CDR1 MNHNS, CDR2 SASEGT. This CDR3 comprises 15 residues. The V gene end was trimmed by 0 bases and the J gene end by 3 bases; junction bases not matched to a gene: 5. CDR3 loop: CASSEAVGGHYEQYF. CDR3 in DNA: TGTGCCAGCAGTGAAGCAGTGGGAGGGCACTACGAGCAGTACTTC.

This clone was detected only a few times. J is TRBJ1-3 and V is TRBV30; D unclear. The CDR3 is 14 residues long. V was clipped by 2 bases and J by 0 bases, with 8 bases between them. The germline V gene has CDR1 GTSNPN and CDR2 SVGIG (reference sequence). The CDR3 loop reads CAWSLLVSGNTIYF. The DNA of the CDR3 is TGTGCCTGGAGTTTACTGGTCTCTGGAAACACCATATATTTT.

The V call is TRBV30, the J call TRBJ1-2; 11 bases are shared with TRBD1. The CDR3 is 16 amino acids. Germline V gene sequence: CDR1 GTSNPN, CDR2 SVGIG (reference sequence). With V trimmed by 3 bases and J by 0 bases, 6 bases remained unmatched. The CDR3 DNA reads TGTGCCTGGAGCGCCGGGACAGGGGGTTCTAACTATGGCTACACCTTC. It translates to CAWSAGTGGSNYGYTF.

The chain is built from TRBV10-3 and TRBJ1-2; D perhaps matches TRBD1 (5 bases). Trimming took off 6 bases at V and 8 bases at J, with 13 bases between the two ends. Looked up from germline, CDR1 is ENHRY and CDR2 is SYGVKD. CDR3 length equals 12 residues. The CDR3 here is CAIRDTPGGYTF. The DNA for the CDR3 is TGTGCCATCAGGGACACCCCTGGGGGCTACACCTTC.